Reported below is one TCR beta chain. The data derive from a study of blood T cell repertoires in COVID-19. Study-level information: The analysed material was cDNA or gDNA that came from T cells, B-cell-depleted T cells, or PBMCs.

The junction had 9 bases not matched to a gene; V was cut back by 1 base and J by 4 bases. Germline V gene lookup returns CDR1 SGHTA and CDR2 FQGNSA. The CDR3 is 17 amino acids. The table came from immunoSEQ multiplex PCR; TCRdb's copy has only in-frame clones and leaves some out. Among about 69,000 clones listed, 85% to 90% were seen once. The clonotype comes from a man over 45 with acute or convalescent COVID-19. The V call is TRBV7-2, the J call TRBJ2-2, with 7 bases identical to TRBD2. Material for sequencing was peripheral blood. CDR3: CASSLGGGGLSTGELFF. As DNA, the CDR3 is TGTGCCAGCAGCTTAGGGGGTGGGGGACTATCCACCGGGGAGCTGTTTTTT.